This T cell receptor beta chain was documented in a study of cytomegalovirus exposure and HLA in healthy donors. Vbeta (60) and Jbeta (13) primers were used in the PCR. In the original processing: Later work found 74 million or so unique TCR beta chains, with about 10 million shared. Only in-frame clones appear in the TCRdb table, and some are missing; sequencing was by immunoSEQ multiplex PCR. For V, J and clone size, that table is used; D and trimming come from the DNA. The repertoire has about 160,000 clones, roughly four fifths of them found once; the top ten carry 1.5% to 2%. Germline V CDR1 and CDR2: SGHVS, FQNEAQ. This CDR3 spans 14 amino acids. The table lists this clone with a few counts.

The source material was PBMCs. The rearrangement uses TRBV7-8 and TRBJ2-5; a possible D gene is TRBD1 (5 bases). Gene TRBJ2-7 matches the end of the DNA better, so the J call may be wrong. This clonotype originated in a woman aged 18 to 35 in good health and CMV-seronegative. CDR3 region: CASSLGASGYEQYF. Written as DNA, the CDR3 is TGTGCCAGCAGCTTAGGAGCCTCAGGGTACGAGCAGTACTTC.